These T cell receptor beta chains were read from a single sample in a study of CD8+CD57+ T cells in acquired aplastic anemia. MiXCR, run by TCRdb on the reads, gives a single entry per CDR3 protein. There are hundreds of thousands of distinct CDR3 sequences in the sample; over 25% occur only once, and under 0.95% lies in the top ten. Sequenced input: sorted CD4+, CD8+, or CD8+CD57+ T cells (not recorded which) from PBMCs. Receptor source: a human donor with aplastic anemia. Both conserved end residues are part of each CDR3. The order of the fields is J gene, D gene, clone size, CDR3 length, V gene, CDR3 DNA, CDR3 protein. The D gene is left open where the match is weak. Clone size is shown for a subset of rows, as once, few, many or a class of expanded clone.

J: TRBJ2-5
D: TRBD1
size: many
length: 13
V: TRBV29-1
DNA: TGCAGCGTTGACAAACAGGGGTGGGAGACCCAGTACTTC
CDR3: CSVDKQGWETQYF

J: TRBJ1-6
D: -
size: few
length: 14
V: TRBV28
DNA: TGTGCCAGTGCCCGCGGCGGGAATAATTCACCCCTCCACTTT
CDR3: CASARGGNNSPLHF

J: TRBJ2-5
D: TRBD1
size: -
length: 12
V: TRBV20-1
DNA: TGCAGTGCCGACAGGGGGCAAGAGACCCAGTACTTC
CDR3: CSADRGQETQYF

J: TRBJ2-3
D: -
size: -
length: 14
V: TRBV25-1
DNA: TGTGCCAGCAGCTCTACAGGGTTGGTAGATACGCAGTATTTT
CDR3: CASSSTGLVDTQYF

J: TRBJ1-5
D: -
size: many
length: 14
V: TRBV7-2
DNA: TGTGCCAGCAGCCCCCTTGGGGGGGATCAGCCCCAGCATTTT
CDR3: CASSPLGGDQPQHF

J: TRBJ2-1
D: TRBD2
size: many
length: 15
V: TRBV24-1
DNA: TGTGCCACCACCGGGACTAGCGGGAGTCGGGATGAGCAGTTCTTC
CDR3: CATTGTSGSRDEQFF

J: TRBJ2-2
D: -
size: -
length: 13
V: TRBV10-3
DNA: TGTGCCATCAGCGCAGAGGCGAGGGGGGAGCTGTTTTTT
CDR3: CAISAEARGELFF

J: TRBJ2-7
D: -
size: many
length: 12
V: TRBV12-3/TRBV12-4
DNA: TGTGCCAGCCAGGACAGAAAATACGAGCAGTACTTC
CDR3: CASQDRKYEQYF

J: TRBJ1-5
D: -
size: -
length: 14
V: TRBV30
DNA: TGTGCCTGGAGCGCCTTTGGGGGCAGGCAGCCCCAGCATTTT
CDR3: CAWSAFGGRQPQHF

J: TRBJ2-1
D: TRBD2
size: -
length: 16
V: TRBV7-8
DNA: TGTGCCAGCAGCTTAGTTTTATCTAGCGGGAGCCATGAGCAGTTCTTC
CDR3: CASSLVLSSGSHEQFF

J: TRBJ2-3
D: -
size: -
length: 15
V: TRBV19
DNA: TGCGCCAGCAGCCAATACGGGGGGCGCACAGATACGCAGTATTTT
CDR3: CASSQYGGRTDTQYF

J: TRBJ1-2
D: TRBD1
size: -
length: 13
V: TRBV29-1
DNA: TGCAGCGTTTTCGGACAGGGGGGTGGGGGCTACACCTTC
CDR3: CSVFGQGGGGYTF

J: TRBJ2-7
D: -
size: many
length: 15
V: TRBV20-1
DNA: TGCAGTGTTCCCCTCGACGGGGGCTATCCCTACGAGCAGTACTTC
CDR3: CSVPLDGGYPYEQYF

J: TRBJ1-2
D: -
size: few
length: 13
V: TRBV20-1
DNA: TGCAGTGCTAGAGACACCCTAACCCCTGGCTACACCTTC
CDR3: CSARDTLTPGYTF

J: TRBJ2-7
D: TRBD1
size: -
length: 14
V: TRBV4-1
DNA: TGCGCCAGCAGTTACCCAGGACAGGGCTACGAGCAGTACTTC
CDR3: CASSYPGQGYEQYF

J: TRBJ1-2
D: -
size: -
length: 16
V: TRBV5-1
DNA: TGCGCCAGCAGCTTGCAACCGGGGACGGACTTCTATGGCTACACCTTC
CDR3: CASSLQPGTDFYGYTF

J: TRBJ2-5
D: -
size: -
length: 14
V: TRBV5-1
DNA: TGCGCCAGCAGCTTGATGGGAGACCAAGAGACCCAGTACTTC
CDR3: CASSLMGDQETQYF

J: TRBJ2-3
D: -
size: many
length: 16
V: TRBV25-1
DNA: TGTGCCAGCAGCCCAAATTGGGGGAGAGGGGGAGATACGCAGTATTTT
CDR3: CASSPNWGRGGDTQYF

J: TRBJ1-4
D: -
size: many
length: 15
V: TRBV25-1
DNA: TGTGCCAGCAGTGAAATCGGACAGCCAAATGAAAAACTGTTTTTT
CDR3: CASSEIGQPNEKLFF

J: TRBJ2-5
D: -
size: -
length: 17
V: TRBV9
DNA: TGTGCCAGCAGCGTAGACCCGGGGACGAATATCCAAGAGACCCAGTACTTC
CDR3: CASSVDPGTNIQETQYF

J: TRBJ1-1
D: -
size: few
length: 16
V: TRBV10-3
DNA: TGTGCCATCAGTGAGTCTGGGATAGCGAGTGGGACTGAAGCTTCCTTT
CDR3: CAISESGIASGTEASF

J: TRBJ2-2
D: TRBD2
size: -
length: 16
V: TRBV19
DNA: TGTGCCAGTAGTATAAAGGGACTAGCGAAGACCGGGGAGCTGTTTTTT
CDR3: CASSIKGLAKTGELFF

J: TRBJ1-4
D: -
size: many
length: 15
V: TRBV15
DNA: TGTGCCACCAGTCCCCCGGTTACAACTAATGAAAAACTGTTTTTT
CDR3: CATSPPVTTNEKLFF

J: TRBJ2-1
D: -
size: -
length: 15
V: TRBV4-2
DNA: TGTGCCAGCAGCCCCGGACAGCGAACCTACAATGAGCAGTTCTTC
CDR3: CASSPGQRTYNEQFF

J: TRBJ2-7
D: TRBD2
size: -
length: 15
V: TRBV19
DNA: TGCGCCAGCAGCCACGGGACTACCTCCTCCTACGAGCAGTACTTC
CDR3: CASSHGTTSSYEQYF

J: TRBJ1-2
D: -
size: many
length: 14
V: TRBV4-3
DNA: TGCGCCAGCAGCCAAGGGGGCCCTAACTATGGCTACACCTTC
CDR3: CASSQGGPNYGYTF

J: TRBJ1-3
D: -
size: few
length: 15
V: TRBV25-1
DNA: TGTGCCAGCAGTGATATAGAGGGGACAGGAAACACCATATATTTT
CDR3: CASSDIEGTGNTIYF

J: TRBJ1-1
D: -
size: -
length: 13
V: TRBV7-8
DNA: TGTGCCAGCTCCCAGAGGCCGGACACTGAAGCTTTCTTT
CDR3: CASSQRPDTEAFF

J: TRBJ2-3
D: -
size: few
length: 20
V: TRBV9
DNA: TGTGCCAGCAGCGTAGTCGCAAATCCGACTTTCTCTACTAGCACAGATACGCAGTATTTT
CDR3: CASSVVANPTFSTSTDTQYF

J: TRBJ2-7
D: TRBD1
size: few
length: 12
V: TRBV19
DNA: TGTGCCTGGGGTGGACAGGGCGGCGAGCAGTACTTC
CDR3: CAWGGQGGEQYF

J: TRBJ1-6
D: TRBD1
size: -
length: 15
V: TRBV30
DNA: TGTGCCTGGAGTGGCGGGACAGGGCGTAATTCACCCCTCCACTTT
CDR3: CAWSGGTGRNSPLHF

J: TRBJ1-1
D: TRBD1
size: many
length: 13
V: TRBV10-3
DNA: TGTGCCATCAGTGACCCCCAGGACAGGGGAGCTTTCTTT
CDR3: CAISDPQDRGAFF

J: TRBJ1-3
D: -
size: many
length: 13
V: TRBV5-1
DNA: TGCGCCAGCAGCACGGAAGGGCACGGCACCATATATTTT
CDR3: CASSTEGHGTIYF

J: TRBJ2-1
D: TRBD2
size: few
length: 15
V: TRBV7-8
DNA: TGTGCCAGCAGCTTAGGGGTAGCGGGGGGAGGGGAGCAGTTCTTC
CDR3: CASSLGVAGGGEQFF

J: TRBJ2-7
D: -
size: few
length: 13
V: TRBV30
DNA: TGTGCCTGGAGTGTAGACAGAACCTACGAGCAGTACTTC
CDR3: CAWSVDRTYEQYF

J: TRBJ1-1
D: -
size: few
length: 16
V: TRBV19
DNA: TGTGCCAGTAGTAAGGAAACGGGACTCTGGAACACTGAAGCTTTCTTT
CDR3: CASSKETGLWNTEAFF

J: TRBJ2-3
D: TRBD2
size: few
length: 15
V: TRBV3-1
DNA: TGTGCCAGCAGCGCGGGGCTAGCGGTAGCCGATACGCAGTATTTT
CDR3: CASSAGLAVADTQYF

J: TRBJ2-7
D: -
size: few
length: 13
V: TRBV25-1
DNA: TGTGCCAGCTCACCACTCCAAGAGAAGGAGCAGTACTTC
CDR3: CASSPLQEKEQYF

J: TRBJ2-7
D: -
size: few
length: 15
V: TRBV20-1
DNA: TGCAGTGCTAGAGGGGGCCACGGAAGAGGCTACGAGCAGTACTTC
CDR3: CSARGGHGRGYEQYF

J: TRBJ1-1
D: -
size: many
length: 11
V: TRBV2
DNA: TGTGCCAGCAGTGAAGGTACTGAAGCTTTCTTT
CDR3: CASSEGTEAFF

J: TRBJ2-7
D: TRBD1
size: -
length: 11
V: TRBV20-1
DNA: TGCAGTGCTTTGGACAGGGGGGAGCAGTACTTC
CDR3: CSALDRGEQYF

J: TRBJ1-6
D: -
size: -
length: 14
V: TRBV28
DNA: TGTGCCAGCATGGACTCCTCGGGGAATTCACCCCTCCACTTT
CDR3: CASMDSSGNSPLHF

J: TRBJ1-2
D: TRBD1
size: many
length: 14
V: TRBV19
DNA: TGTGCCAGTAGTCCTTTAGGGGGCGCGGGAGGCTACACCTTC
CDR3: CASSPLGGAGGYTF

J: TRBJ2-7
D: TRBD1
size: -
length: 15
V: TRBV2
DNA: TGTGCCAGCAGACCTATCCTTAGACAGGGCTACGAGCAGTACTTC
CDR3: CASRPILRQGYEQYF

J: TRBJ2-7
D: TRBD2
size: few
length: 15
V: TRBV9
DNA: TGTGCCTACCCGGGGACTAGCCGACCTACCTACGAGCAGTACTTC
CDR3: CAYPGTSRPTYEQYF

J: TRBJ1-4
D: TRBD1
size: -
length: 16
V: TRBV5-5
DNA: TGTGCCAGCAGCGGGACAGGGAATCGAGCTAATGAAAAACTGTTTTTT
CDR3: CASSGTGNRANEKLFF

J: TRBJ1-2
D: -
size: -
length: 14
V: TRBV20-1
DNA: TGCAGTGCCCCCCCGGGGGGCCCCGCCTATGGCTACACCTTC
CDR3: CSAPPGGPAYGYTF

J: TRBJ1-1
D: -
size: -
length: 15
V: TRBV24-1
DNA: TGTGCCACCAGTGATTCTCAAACACCGGGCACTGAAGCTTTCTTT
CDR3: CATSDSQTPGTEAFF

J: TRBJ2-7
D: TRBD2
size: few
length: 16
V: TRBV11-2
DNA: TGTGCCAGCAGCTTAGGGGTAGCGGGAGGGCCCTACGAGCAGTACTTC
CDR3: CASSLGVAGGPYEQYF